This T cell receptor (beta chain) was sequenced for a study of blood T cells in healthy people across ages. Sample-barcoded 5' priming and a J-beta primer mix drove a second PCR of about 6 to 11 cycles. Using its own MiXCR run on the 5' RACE reads, TCRdb lists one record per CDR3 protein. The sample holds 660,000 or so distinct CDR3 sequences, roughly 50% seen once. Findings and caveats of the study: PBMCs were not sorted, which prevented a conclusive comparison of naive versus antigen-experienced cells. When set beside aged donors, long-lived donors presented more naive CD4+ cells and higher diversity. Investigators viewed diversity estimates from one million T cells as underestimates, the study reported.

On this clonotype: Its antigen is unidentified.

The donors, aged about 6 to 90, were healthy Caucasians from Russia. Input material: blood. The source of this sequence is a man aged 55 to 70 in good health.

CDR3 amino acids: CSVPGGDYSHNEQFF. CDR3 DNA sequence: TGCAGCGTCCCAGGGGGAGACTATAGCCACAATGAGCAGTTCTTC. The rearrangement joins TRBV29-1 to TRBJ2-1, with TRBD1 matching over 7 bases. J was trimmed by 5 bases and V by 6 bases; bases with no gene match: 13. The CDR3 loop spans 15 amino acids. Germline CDR1 reads SQVTM; CDR2 reads ANQGSEA.